This paragraph reports one TCR beta chain. Antigen unknown. The CDR3 extends over 19 amino acids. The data derive from a study of Ad26.COV2.S vaccination and SARS-CoV-2 variants. Findings and caveats of the study: Following vaccination, spike-specific CD8+ and CD4+ T cell responses reportedly exhibited substantial breadth.

Treatment defined: roughly 19 received Ad26.COV2.S at low or high dose, single or two shots; about five received placebo; per-sample allocation not given. The samples were gathered on day 63 after the first injection of vaccine or placebo. Clones were sequenced by immunoSEQ multiplex PCR, and TCRdb holds only the in-frame ones, with some missing. The sample lists about 440,000 clones, about 90% occurring once. Here the sequenced sample was peripheral blood, taken in a trial of Ad26.COV2.S vaccine versus placebo. The source of this sequence is a person aged 18-65 years who received the Ad26.COV2.S COVID-19 vaccine or a placebo. V is TRBV21-1 and J is TRBJ2-3; the table's D call TRBD2 went unverified against the DNA. TRBV21-1 is a recognized pseudogene. The CDR3 is CASSKPALGAAGVVDTQYF. The CDR3 nucleotides read TGTGCCAGCAGCAAACCAGCGCTCGGGGCAGCGGGAGTGGTAGATACGCAGTATTTT.